This paragraph reports one T cell receptor beta chain. This sample was taken from a study of blood T cell repertoires in COVID-19. The overall study: Acute and convalescent COVID-19 samples came from the United States, Italy and Spain. PBMCs, B-cell-depleted T cells, or T cells were the source of the cDNA or gDNA that made up the material.

V lost 4 bases, J lost 4 bases, and 9 bases stayed unmatched. Germline V lookup: CDR1 SGHNT, CDR2 YYREEE (reference sequence). The CDR3 has 16 residues. Per the original methods: Amplification from reference gene primers served as the basis for estimated nucleated cell counts. Method: immunoSEQ multiplex PCR; TCRdb's copy keeps in-frame clones and lacks some. The V and J calls and clone size come from that table; D and trimming were worked out from the DNA. The table lists about 190,000 clones, less than 85% of them singletons. Sequenced material: peripheral blood. The chain joins TRBV5-4 to TRBJ2-7; TRBD1 matches 12 bases. This sequence originates from a woman aged 45-65 years with acute or convalescent COVID-19. CDR3 loop: CASSPPPGQGAYEQYF. The CDR3 bases are TGTGCCAGCAGCCCGCCTCCGGGACAGGGGGCTTACGAGCAGTACTTC.